This T cell receptor beta chain was identified in a study of early T cells in non-severe SARS-CoV-2 infection. Each CDR3 protein is one row after TCRdb ran MiXCR on the 5' RACE reads. Among approximately 50,000 distinct CDR3 sequences listed, approximately 8.1% were seen once. The clonotype originates from an adult who was a healthcare worker with PCR-confirmed SARS-CoV-2 infection or an uninfected control (not recorded which). Sequenced sample: whole blood.

In nucleotides, the CDR3 is TGTGCCAGCAGTTTCGACAGGCTCTCTGGGGCCAACGTCCTGACTTTC. It encodes CASSFDRLSGANVLTF. V usage is TRBV6-2 or TRBV6-3 and J usage is TRBJ2-6; maybe TRBD1 (6 bases). The CDR3 runs to 16 residues. V shed 4 bases and J shed 0 bases, with 10 bases lying between them. Germline V gene data show CDR1 as MNHEY and CDR2 as SVGEGT.